One and the same sample provided the 21 T cell receptor beta chains below, sequenced in a study of shared clonotypes between healthy human individuals. Using immunoSEQ multiplex PCR, the repertoire was profiled, and TCRdb retains in-frame clones only, with some absent. The top ten clones hold roughly 0.13% of a sample with 2 million to 2.5 million clones, 90% to 97% of them seen once. The sample consisted of naive CD4+ T cells sorted from blood. Subset reported: CD45RA+ positively selected. These receptors were taken from a young man in good health.

Comments on this clone: Different DNA sequences within this sample yield the same CDR3. This chain links TRBV5-1 with TRBJ2-5, with D possibly TRBD2 on 6 matching bases. Germline lookup yields CDR1 SGHRS and CDR2 YFSETQ. V lost 0 bases and J lost 5, with 8 bases in between. The CDR3 loop spans 13 amino acids. The CDR3 DNA is TGCGCCAGCAGCTTGGGTGCGGGGGAGACCCAGTACTTC. Translated, it gives CASSLGAGETQYF.

This chain links TRBV7-2 with TRBJ1-1, with D perhaps matching TRBD1 (6 bases). The length of the CDR3 is 14 residues. CDR1 SGHTA and CDR2 FQGNSA come from the germline V gene. The V gene lost 3 bases and the J gene lost 1 base, with 9 bases spanning the gap. CDR3: CASSFRGANTEAFF. CDR3 bases: TGTGCCAGCAGCTTTCGGGGGGCGAACACTGAAGCTTTCTTT.

V usage is TRBV19 and J usage is TRBJ2-7; the D is unclear. Between the trimmed V and J ends, which lost 3 bases and 6 bases, there was a span of 12 bases. In germline, CDR1 is LNHDA, CDR2 SQIVND (reference sequence). The CDR3 is 13 amino acids. CDR3 sequence reads: CASSMSGGFEQYF. DNA of the CDR3: TGTGCCAGTAGTATGTCTGGCGGTTTCGAGCAGTACTTC.

The V and J genes are TRBV4-2 and TRBJ2-6; no reliable D call. Trimming left V 0 bases short and J 0 bases short, with 12 bases between. The CDR3 is 18 residues long. Germline values: CDR1 LGHNA, CDR2 YNFKEQ. The CDR3 nucleotides read TGTGCCAGCAGCCAAGATCCAACTTACTCCTCTGGGGCCAACGTCCTGACTTTC. Translating gives CASSQDPTYSSGANVLTF.

V gene TRBV5-5 combines with J gene TRBJ1-3; D is ambiguous. Germline CDR1 and CDR2: SGHKS and YYEKEE (reference sequence). V lost 1 base and J 0 bases, leaving 8 bases between the germline ends. This CDR3 is 15 amino acids long. For the CDR3, the DNA is TGTGCCAGCAGCTTGATGGCAGCCTCTGGAAACACCATATATTTT. Its translation is CASSLMAASGNTIYF.

This CDR3 is CASSPIGHMPSGRGGTDTQYF. CDR3 bases: TGCGCCAGCAGTCCAATAGGTCACATGCCTAGCGGGAGAGGAGGGACAGATACGCAGTATTTT. V is TRBV23-1 and J is TRBJ2-3, with TRBD2 matching 10 bases. TRBV23-1 is assigned to the ORF class and has an uncertain function. Unmatched junction bases numbered 22, after V lost 4 bases and J lost 3 bases. The CDR3 loop spans 21 amino acids.

The genes are TRBV4-3 and TRBJ1-2; 10 nucleotides agree with TRBD1. Unmatched junction bases numbered 4, after V lost 5 bases and J lost 4 bases. From germline, CDR1 is LGHNA and CDR2 YSLEER. The CDR3 length is 14 residues. The CDR3 sequence is CASSTGQGSYGYTF. The DNA for the CDR3 is TGCGCCAGCAGCACGGGACAGGGGTCCTATGGCTACACCTTC.

V gene TRBV2 combines with J gene TRBJ2-1, with 9 bases fitting TRBD2. The V and J ends lost 5 bases and 4 bases, in that order; junction bases with no gene match: 3. CDR3 length: 14 residues. From germline, CDR1 is SNHLY and CDR2 FYNNEI. CDR3 sequence (DNA): TGTGCCAGCAGTCGGCGGGGGGGTTACAATGAGCAGTTCTTC. This codes for CASSRRGGYNEQFF.

The chain uses TRBV19 and TRBJ1-3; D may be TRBD1 (5 bases). Germline-derived CDR1 and CDR2 are LNHDA and SQIVND (reference sequence). The CDR3 is 16 residues long. Trimming pared 7 bases from V and 0 bases from J, leaving 16 bases between. The CDR3 here is CASMTQALSSGNTIYF. The CDR3, as DNA: TGTGCCAGTATGACACAGGCCCTTAGCTCTGGAAACACCATATATTTT.

This clone was recorded a few times. The chain carries TRBV14 and TRBJ1-5; D possibly corresponds to TRBD1 (6 bases). The germline CDR1 and CDR2 sequences are SGHDN and FVKESK. V shed 4 bases and J shed 4 bases, with 11 bases lying between them. This CDR3 has 14 amino acids. The CDR3 sequence is CASSLNRENQPQHF. The CDR3 DNA reads TGTGCCAGCAGCCTTAACAGGGAAAATCAGCCCCAGCATTTT.

This clone appeared a single time. V is TRBV27 and J is TRBJ2-7; TRBD1 aligns across 8 bases. Germline-derived CDR1 and CDR2 are MNHEY and SMNVEV (reference sequence). CDR3 size: 13 residues. The junction had 7 bases not matched to a gene; V was cut back by 6 bases and J by 6 bases. The CDR3 bases are TGTGCCAGCAGGGGACAGGTATGGTTCGAGCAGTACTTC. Its translation: CASRGQVWFEQYF.

V and J are TRBV7-2 and TRBJ2-1; TRBD2 aligns across 9 bases. Unmatched junction bases numbered 6, after V lost 0 bases and J lost 6 bases. This CDR3 has 16 amino acids. Germline V gene sequence: CDR1 SGHTA, CDR2 FQGNSA. The CDR3 sequence is CASSLAVSGSFNEQFF. The CDR3 DNA sequence: TGTGCCAGCAGCTTAGCGGTTAGCGGGAGTTTCAATGAGCAGTTCTTC. The variable domain in full, completed from reference TRBV7-2 and TRBJ2-1, reads GAGVSQSPSNKVTEKGKDVELRCDPISGHTALYWYRQSLGQGLEFLIYFQGNSAPDKSGLPSDRFSAERTGGSVSTLTIQRTQQEDSAVYLCASSLAVSGSFNEQFFGPGTRLTVL.

The gene calls are TRBV28 and TRBJ1-2; TRBD1 matches at 7 bases. The CDR3 contains 17 residues. The germline gives CDR1 MDHEN, CDR2 SYDVKM. Trimming at V came to 4 bases and at J to 6 bases, leaving 17 bases not matched to a gene. The CDR3: CASSSVGSGQSKHGYTF. The CDR3 coding sequence is TGTGCCAGCAGTTCTGTGGGCTCGGGACAGTCAAAACATGGCTACACCTTC.

The chain carries TRBV9 and TRBJ2-2, with D perhaps matching TRBD1 (7 bases). Germline values: CDR1 SGDLS, CDR2 YYNGEE. Deletions cut 2 bases from V and 3 bases from J, with 23 bases between. This CDR3 contains 19 residues. The CDR3 here is CASSVDRVRGRGDTGELFF. CDR3 nucleotide sequence: TGTGCCAGCAGCGTCGACAGGGTTCGGGGCCGCGGGGACACCGGGGAGCTGTTTTTT.

For this clone: Distinct nucleotide sequences in the sample also encode this CDR3. V is TRBV29-1 and J is TRBJ2-5; D perhaps matches TRBD1 (6 bases). Germline CDR1 SQVTM, CDR2 ANQGSEA. The CDR3 covers 11 residues. The V gene lost 6 bases and the J gene lost 2 bases, with 7 bases spanning the gap. In DNA form, the CDR3 reads TGCAGCGTCGGACAGCAAGAGACCCAGTACTTC. Its protein product is CSVGQQETQYF.

The J gene is TRBJ2-7, the V gene TRBV30; TRBD2 matches at 10 bases. The J segment lost 4 bases and the V segment lost 4 bases, leaving 10 bases of the junction unmatched. Germline V gene sequence: CDR1 GTSNPN, CDR2 SVGIG (reference sequence). The CDR3 spans 15 residues. The CDR3 loop reads CAWKRTGTSEYEQYF. Written as DNA, the CDR3 is TGTGCCTGGAAAAGGACCGGGACTAGCGAGTACGAGCAGTACTTC.

The chain recombines TRBV6-1 with TRBJ1-1; possible D gene TRBD1, 5 bases. The CDR3 runs 13 residues. CDR1 and CDR2 from the germline V gene are MNHNS and SASEGT. The CDR3 DNA sequence: TGTGCTACACGGTTTGAGGGGACGGAACTGGCTTTCTTT. As protein: CATRFEGTELAFF.

The chain has TRBV4-3 and TRBJ2-5; D may be TRBD1 (6 bases). The V gene's germline CDR1 is LGHNA and CDR2 YSLEER. Between the trimmed V and J ends, which lost 3 bases and 0 bases, there was a span of 11 bases. The CDR3 has 15 residues. This CDR3 reads CASSHTDRHQETQYF. CDR3 in DNA: TGCGCCAGCAGCCATACCGACAGGCACCAAGAGACCCAGTACTTC.

The V gene is TRBV27, the J gene TRBJ2-2, with a possible D match to TRBD1 (6 bases). The CDR3 spans 18 residues. Trimming shortened V by 1 base and J by 6 bases, and 21 bases separated the two germline ends. CDR1 is MNHEY and CDR2 is SMNVEV in the germline V gene (reference sequence). Here the CDR3 reads CASSLYPPGTTRSGELFF. CDR3 nucleotides: TGTGCCAGCAGTTTATACCCCCCGGGGACAACTCGGTCCGGGGAGCTGTTTTTT.

The V call is TRBV14, the J call TRBJ1-2, with 7 bases identical to TRBD1. V was pared by 4 bases and J by 7 bases, with 9 bases of the junction left unmatched. CDR1 and CDR2 (germline): SGHDN, FVKESK. CDR3 size: 14 residues. The CDR3 DNA reads TGTGCCAGCAGCCGCGAGGGGGCCTCGTTTGGCTACACCTTC. It yields the protein CASSREGASFGYTF.

The V call is TRBV7-2, the J call TRBJ2-5; 11 bases align to TRBD2. Germline CDR1 is SGHTA and CDR2 is FQGNSA. The CDR3 has 16 amino acids. Trimming removed 5 bases from V and 1 base from J; junction bases left unmatched: 6. CDR3 residues: CASSRSSGGSQETQYF. The CDR3 DNA follows: TGTGCCAGCAGCCGATCTAGCGGGGGGAGCCAAGAGACCCAGTACTTC. Full variable domain (missing parts from reference TRBV7-2 and TRBJ2-5): GAGVSQSPSNKVTEKGKDVELRCDPISGHTALYWYRQSLGQGLEFLIYFQGNSAPDKSGLPSDRFSAERTGGSVSTLTIQRTQQEDSAVYLCASSRSSGGSQETQYFGPGTRLLVL.